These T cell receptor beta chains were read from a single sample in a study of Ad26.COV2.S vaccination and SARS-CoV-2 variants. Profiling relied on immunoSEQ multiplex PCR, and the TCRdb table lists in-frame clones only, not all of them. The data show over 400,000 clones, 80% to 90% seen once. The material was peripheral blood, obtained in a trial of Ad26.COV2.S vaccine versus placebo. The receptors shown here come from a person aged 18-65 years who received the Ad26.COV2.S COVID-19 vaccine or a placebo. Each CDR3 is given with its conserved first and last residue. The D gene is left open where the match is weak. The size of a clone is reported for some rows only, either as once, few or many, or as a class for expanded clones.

TGTGCCAGCAGTGACTGGCAGAGCAATTCACCCCTCCACTTT CASSDWQSNSPLHF TRBV2 NA NA TRBJ1-6
TGTGCCAGTAGTTCAAGGGGGACTCCACCATACGACCAGTACTTC CASSSRGTPPYDQYF TRBV19 NA NA TRBJ2-5
TGTGCCAGCAGCTTAGTACTAGCGGGCACAGATACGCAGTATTTT CASSLVLAGTDTQYF TRBV11-3 TRBD2 NA TRBJ2-3
TGTGCCACCAGTGGAGGGACAGGGGTGTACAATGAGCAGTTCTTC CATSGGTGVYNEQFF TRBV24-1 TRBD1 NA TRBJ2-1
TGTGCCAGCCGCGCCTACAGTCTTGCCAATCAGCCCCAGCATTTT CASRAYSLANQPQHF TRBV6-5 NA NA TRBJ1-5
TGTGCCAGCAGCTTAAGGCTAGCGGGAGTGGGGGAGACCCAGTACTTC CASSLRLAGVGETQYF TRBV7-2 TRBD2 NA TRBJ2-5
TGTGCCAGCAGCCGACAGCCTAATGAAAAACTGTTTTTT CASSRQPNEKLFF TRBV7-2 NA NA TRBJ1-4
TGTGCCAGCAGCTTTGTCAGGCACAATGAGCAGTTCTTC CASSFVRHNEQFF TRBV5-5 NA NA TRBJ2-1
TGTGCCAGCAGCCCCTCGGACCACAGTGAAAAACTGTTTTTT CASSPSDHSEKLFF TRBV3-1/TRBV3-2 NA NA TRBJ1-4
TGTGCCAGCAGCTTAGGTGTCGGGAGCGGTGAGCAGTTCTTC CASSLGVGSGEQFF TRBV7-9 NA NA TRBJ2-1
TGTGCCAGCAGTCGCACCGGGACGGAGGGAGATACGCAGTATTTT CASSRTGTEGDTQYF TRBV6-5 NA few TRBJ2-3
TGTGCCAGCTCATCAAGACTAGCGGGGCTTGGCGGTACGCAGTATTTT CASSSRLAGLGGTQYF TRBV18 TRBD2 NA TRBJ2-3
TGTGCCAGCAGCTCATGGGCCGGGGAGCTGTTTTTT CASSSWAGELFF TRBV7-3 NA NA TRBJ2-2
TGTGCCAGCAGCTTAAGAGGGAACACTGAAGCTTTCTTT CASSLRGNTEAFF TRBV7-9 NA NA TRBJ1-1
TGTGCCAGCAGTCTCCCGGCCCAGGGCGAGCAGTACTTC CASSLPAQGEQYF TRBV27 NA NA TRBJ2-7
TGTGCCAGCAGCCTCGGGGGGGCAGGGTCTGGAAACACCATATATTTT CASSLGGAGSGNTIYF TRBV7-2 NA NA TRBJ1-3